This TCR beta chain came from a study of T cells after somatic rescue of genetic block (dated by TCRdb to about 2020). Context from the whole study: The study assessed how robust, over the long term, a T-cell system was when the system had developed through somatic rescue of a genetic block in T-cell development.

Worth noting for this clone: The antigen this receptor binds is unknown. No much larger clonotype is one base removed from it; base qualities were not supplied.

Libraries were constructed by the immunoSEQ multiplex PCR assay. Sourced from immuneACCESS, this table was stored by TCRdb with only in-frame sequences that have V and J called. A share of the clones is absent; for the studies checked, an unresolved V gene accounts for under half, and the remainder has no known explanation. The sample table lists about 110,000 clones, around nine tenths of them with a count of one. 1.4% of the sample comes from the top ten. The receptor's source is a young woman. The sample was peripheral blood mononuclear cells (PBMCs).

For the CDR3, the sequence is CASSVAGGRVADTQYF. The nucleotide sequence is given as TGTGCCAGCAGCGTAGCTGGGGGACGGGTGGCAGATACGCAGTATTTT. The sequence links TRBV9 to TRBJ2-3; the D gene is tentatively TRBD1 or TRBD2, each matching 5 bases. The CDR3 measures 16 amino acids from cysteine to phenylalanine. The only DNA kept is the CDR3, 48 bases in frame from the first base. The junction shows trimming of 0 bases on V and 4 bases on J, plus 15 bases between the germline ends. From the germline V gene, CDR1 is SGDLS and CDR2 is YYNGEE.